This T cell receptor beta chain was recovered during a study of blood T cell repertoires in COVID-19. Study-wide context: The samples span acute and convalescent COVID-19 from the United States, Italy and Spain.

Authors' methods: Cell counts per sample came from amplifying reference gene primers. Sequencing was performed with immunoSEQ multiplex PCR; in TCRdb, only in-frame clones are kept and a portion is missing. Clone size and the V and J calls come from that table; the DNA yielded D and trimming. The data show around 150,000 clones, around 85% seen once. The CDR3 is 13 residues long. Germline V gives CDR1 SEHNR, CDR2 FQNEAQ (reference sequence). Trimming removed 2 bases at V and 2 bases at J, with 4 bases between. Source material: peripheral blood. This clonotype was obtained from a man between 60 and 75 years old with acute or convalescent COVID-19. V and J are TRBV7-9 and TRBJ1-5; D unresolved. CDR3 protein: CASSLTGNQPQHF. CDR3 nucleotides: TGTGCCAGCAGCTTAACAGGCAATCAGCCCCAGCATTTT.